This is a list of T cell receptor beta chains from one sample in a study of response to subunit inactivated influenza vaccine. One entry per CDR3 protein, called by TCRdb with MiXCR from the RT-PCR reads. This sample has about 500,000 distinct CDR3 sequences, with under 15% found just once. The sample was PBMCs from blood, taken roughly 46 days after vaccination. The receptors shown here come from a man aged 50-60 years who received an inactivated influenza vaccine. Each CDR3 is given without its conserved first and last residue. D genes are given only for firm matches. Part of the rows lack a size; the others show once, few, many or a class for expanded clones.

j_call,clone_size,v_call,d_call,cdr3_aa
TRBJ2-3,-,TRBV24-1,-,ATSDTAPGVDTQY
TRBJ2-2,-,TRBV7-9,TRBD1,ATGQANTGELF
TRBJ2-3,-,TRBV20-1,-,SASSLRSSLEPDTQY
TRBJ1-6,-,TRBV7-9,-,ASSQDGPPLH
TRBJ2-5,-,TRBV11-2,TRBD1,ASSFRTGKETQY
TRBJ1-1,-,TRBV7-9,-,ASSRPGEGMNTEAF
TRBJ2-6,few,TRBV12-3/TRBV12-4,-,ASSLSGSSGANVLT
TRBJ2-1,few,TRBV4-3,-,ASSQVVLGGTNEQF
TRBJ2-1,few,TRBV29-1,TRBD2,SVEWTSGTYNEQF
TRBJ2-7,few,TRBV6-2/TRBV6-3,-,ASSLNGGRWEQY
TRBJ2-3,few,TRBV11-2,TRBD2,ASSLWAGVSDTQY
TRBJ2-1,few,TRBV29-1,-,SVGARKNNEQF
TRBJ2-7,few,TRBV14,TRBD1,ASSQVRTGGGEQY
TRBJ2-2,few,TRBV10-1,-,ASSESNRWRGRPGELF
TRBJ1-1,many,TRBV20-1,-,SARVEGPKSEAF
TRBJ2-1,many,TRBV7-6,TRBD1,ASSLETGFYNEQF
TRBJ2-2,few,TRBV7-2,-,ASSLPYTGELF
TRBJ2-3,-,TRBV6-1,TRBD2,ASSIGGDADTQY
TRBJ1-5,-,TRBV20-1,-,SARGRRSNQPQH
TRBJ2-7,-,TRBV12-3/TRBV12-4,-,ASSLWTVHEQY
TRBJ2-1,-,TRBV9,TRBD2,ASSVLAGEWNEQF
TRBJ2-3,-,TRBV9,-,ASSPYLWADTQY
TRBJ1-1,-,TRBV28,-,ASILTGRIGDTEAF
TRBJ2-1,many,TRBV29-1,TRBD2,SVFREGGSYNEQF
TRBJ2-1,few,TRBV6-2/TRBV6-3,-,ASSYFQSSYNEQF
TRBJ2-5,few,TRBV5-1,-,ASSSWIGQETQY
TRBJ2-3,few,TRBV18,-,ASSPPAVTDTQY
TRBJ2-1,few,TRBV6-5,-,ASSYLVVQYNEQF